Listed below are T cell receptor beta chains from one sample, sequenced in a study of T-cell reconstitution after alpha-beta-depleted transplantation in children. MiXCR, run by TCRdb on the PCR reads, gives a single entry per CDR3 protein. The repertoire includes fewer than 1 million distinct CDR3 sequences, roughly 15% of them detected once, and around 5.3% sits in the top ten. Sequencing used PBMCs, mostly from graft donor cells, obtained 360 days after TCRalphabeta/CD19-depleted stem cell transplant. These receptors were collected from a male patient between 5 and 17 years old who had a stem cell transplant for acute lymphoblastic leukemia, so the T cells may come from the graft donor. Both conserved end residues are part of each CDR3. Fields, in order: V gene, D gene, clone size, J gene, CDR3 length, CDR3 DNA, CDR3 protein. The D gene is left open where the match is weak. A clone size is listed for some rows: how often the clone was seen (once, few, many), or a class if it is expanded.

v_gene: TRBV4-1
d_gene: TRBD1
abundance: NA
j_gene: TRBJ1-2
len: 14
CDR3nt: TGCGCCAGCAGCCGCGGGACAGGGCTAAATGGCTACACCTTC
CDR3aa: CASSRGTGLNGYTF

v_gene: TRBV9
d_gene: TRBD2
abundance: few
j_gene: TRBJ2-2
len: 17
CDR3nt: TGTGCCAGCAGCGCCGGACTAGCGGGACCTCGAACCGGGGAGCTGTTTTTT
CDR3aa: CASSAGLAGPRTGELFF

v_gene: TRBV5-5
d_gene: NA
abundance: few
j_gene: TRBJ2-2
len: 15
CDR3nt: TGTGCCAGCAGCCCTGGTCTTACCACTACCGGGGAGCTGTTTTTT
CDR3aa: CASSPGLTTTGELFF

v_gene: TRBV4-1
d_gene: TRBD2
abundance: NA
j_gene: TRBJ2-7
len: 16
CDR3nt: TGCGCCAGCAGCCAAGATAAGCGGGAGGGGGCCTACGAGCAGTACTTC
CDR3aa: CASSQDKREGAYEQYF

v_gene: TRBV5-1
d_gene: NA
abundance: many
j_gene: TRBJ2-7
len: 15
CDR3nt: TGCGCCAGCAGTCACCCTTTCGGGCAGACCTACGAGCAGTACTTC
CDR3aa: CASSHPFGQTYEQYF

v_gene: TRBV24-1
d_gene: TRBD1
abundance: few
j_gene: TRBJ1-5
len: 16
CDR3nt: TGTGCCACCAGTGACCATCCGGGACAGGGGAATCAGCCCCAGCATTTT
CDR3aa: CATSDHPGQGNQPQHF

v_gene: TRBV4-1
d_gene: TRBD2
abundance: few
j_gene: TRBJ2-1
len: 18
CDR3nt: TGCGCCAGCAGCCCGGGAATTCTTAGCGGGAAATTATACAATGAGCAGTTCTTC
CDR3aa: CASSPGILSGKLYNEQFF

v_gene: TRBV27
d_gene: NA
abundance: NA
j_gene: TRBJ1-5
len: 13
CDR3nt: TGTGCCAGCAGTCCCCGGGATAATCAGCCCCAGCATTTT
CDR3aa: CASSPRDNQPQHF

v_gene: TRBV5-1
d_gene: NA
abundance: NA
j_gene: TRBJ2-5
len: 18
CDR3nt: TGCGCCAGCAAACTTGCCAGGGGCGGGGGCCCAGTCCAAGAGACCCAGTACTTC
CDR3aa: CASKLARGGGPVQETQYF

v_gene: TRBV18
d_gene: NA
abundance: few
j_gene: TRBJ1-5
len: 13
CDR3nt: TGTGCCAGCTCACCGGGGGCAGCACAGCCCCAGCATTTT
CDR3aa: CASSPGAAQPQHF

v_gene: TRBV9
d_gene: NA
abundance: few
j_gene: TRBJ2-7
len: 14
CDR3nt: TGTGCCAGCAGCGTGGGTGGCGGAGATTACGAGCAGTACTTC
CDR3aa: CASSVGGGDYEQYF

v_gene: TRBV9
d_gene: NA
abundance: NA
j_gene: TRBJ2-3
len: 14
CDR3nt: TGTGCCAGCAAGGAAACAGCTAGCACAGATACGCAGTATTTT
CDR3aa: CASKETASTDTQYF

v_gene: TRBV28
d_gene: NA
abundance: NA
j_gene: TRBJ1-2
len: 19
CDR3nt: TGTGCCAGCAGTTTATTCCTCCGCGGTGGCAAGAGAGGGACCGCTGGCTACACCTTC
CDR3aa: CASSLFLRGGKRGTAGYTF

v_gene: TRBV12-3/TRBV12-4
d_gene: NA
abundance: NA
j_gene: TRBJ1-2
len: 14
CDR3nt: TGTGCCAGCAGTCCTACCAAGGACCCCTATGGCTACACCTTC
CDR3aa: CASSPTKDPYGYTF

v_gene: TRBV3-1
d_gene: NA
abundance: NA
j_gene: TRBJ2-1
len: 12
CDR3nt: TGTGCCAGCAGCCAAGATCTGGGCAAGCAGTTCTTC
CDR3aa: CASSQDLGKQFF

v_gene: TRBV30
d_gene: NA
abundance: NA
j_gene: TRBJ2-7
len: 13
CDR3nt: TGTGCCTGGAGTGTTGCCAGCACCTACGAGCAGTACTTC
CDR3aa: CAWSVASTYEQYF

v_gene: TRBV20-1
d_gene: NA
abundance: few
j_gene: TRBJ2-3
len: 15
CDR3nt: TGCAGTGCCCTAACGCCCAACATCCGGGGAGATACGCAGTATTTT
CDR3aa: CSALTPNIRGDTQYF

v_gene: TRBV7-2
d_gene: NA
abundance: NA
j_gene: TRBJ2-2
len: 14
CDR3nt: TGTGCCAGCAGCGTTGCTAGGAACACCGGGGAGCTGTTTTTT
CDR3aa: CASSVARNTGELFF

v_gene: TRBV29-1
d_gene: TRBD2
abundance: NA
j_gene: TRBJ2-7
len: 16
CDR3nt: TGCAGCGCCGTGGTAGCGGGCCGGAGGGGTTCCTACGAGCAGTACTTC
CDR3aa: CSAVVAGRRGSYEQYF

v_gene: TRBV20-1
d_gene: NA
abundance: few
j_gene: TRBJ1-5
len: 16
CDR3nt: TGCAGTGCTATCCTAGACAGCTCTTTGGGCAATCAGCCCCAGCATTTT
CDR3aa: CSAILDSSLGNQPQHF

v_gene: TRBV5-1
d_gene: NA
abundance: NA
j_gene: TRBJ2-6
len: 15
CDR3nt: TGCGCCAGCAGGAGGGCGTTCCCTGGGGCCAACGTCCTGACTTTC
CDR3aa: CASRRAFPGANVLTF

v_gene: TRBV6-5
d_gene: NA
abundance: NA
j_gene: TRBJ2-7
len: 14
CDR3nt: TGTGCCAGCAGTTCTTCAGGGTCTCGGTACGAGCAGTACTTC
CDR3aa: CASSSSGSRYEQYF

v_gene: TRBV7-3
d_gene: NA
abundance: few
j_gene: TRBJ2-3
len: 14
CDR3nt: TGTGCCAGCAGCCCCCCCGGCCGCACAGATACGCAGTATTTT
CDR3aa: CASSPPGRTDTQYF

v_gene: TRBV12-3/TRBV12-4
d_gene: TRBD1
abundance: few
j_gene: TRBJ1-2
len: 14
CDR3nt: TGTGCCAGCAGTGGTTCCCGGGACAGGGATGGCTACACCTTC
CDR3aa: CASSGSRDRDGYTF

v_gene: TRBV29-1
d_gene: TRBD2
abundance: NA
j_gene: TRBJ2-1
len: 15
CDR3nt: TGCAGCGCTAAAAAAGCGGGAGGGTCTTACAATGAGCAGTTCTTC
CDR3aa: CSAKKAGGSYNEQFF

v_gene: TRBV12-3/TRBV12-4
d_gene: NA
abundance: many
j_gene: TRBJ1-2
len: 13
CDR3nt: TGTGCCAGCAGTTTCTCACAGGGAGCTGGCTACACCTTC
CDR3aa: CASSFSQGAGYTF

v_gene: TRBV12-3/TRBV12-4
d_gene: NA
abundance: NA
j_gene: TRBJ2-7
len: 13
CDR3nt: TGTGCCAGCAGAGAAGGGAGGAATTACGAGCAGTACTTC
CDR3aa: CASREGRNYEQYF